What follows are 6 T cell receptor beta chains derived from one specimen sequenced in a study of cytomegalovirus exposure and HLA in healthy donors. With 60 Vbeta and 13 Jbeta primers, the PCR was carried out. Produced via immunoSEQ multiplex PCR; TCRdb's table is partial and in-frame only. The data hold around 150,000 clones, with roughly 84% observed a single time. Sequences were obtained from PBMCs. The receptors derive from a boy between 2 and 10 years old in good health and CMV-seronegative.

CDR3 sequence: CAWRGGEISSYNEQFF. CDR3 coding DNA: TGTGCCTGGAGAGGGGGGGAGATTAGCTCCTACAATGAGCAGTTCTTC. The chain links TRBV30 to TRBJ2-1; tentative D call: TRBD2 (7 bases). V shed 3 bases and J shed 0 bases, with 15 bases lying between them. There are 16 residues in the CDR3. Per germline, CDR1 GTSNPN and CDR2 SVGIG (reference sequence).

With respect to this clone: At one boundary the junction diverges from the germline segment, which might be a read error. The sample carries other DNA sequences with the same CDR3. The J gene is TRBJ2-7, the V gene TRBV27; D is uncertain. The CDR3 runs 15 residues. Per germline, CDR1 MNHEY and CDR2 SMNVEV (reference sequence). The CDR3 coding sequence is TGCGCCAGCAGTTCAATAGGAGCTACCTCCTACGAGCAGTACTTC. Its protein product is CASSSIGATSYEQYF.

This chain uses TRBV9 with TRBJ2-5; 10 bases are shared with TRBD2. Germline V lookup: CDR1 SGDLS, CDR2 YYNGEE. The CDR3 is 15 residues long. Unmatched junction bases numbered 5, after V lost 0 bases and J lost 6 bases. CDR3 protein: CASSVESSGRKTQYF. CDR3 sequence (DNA): TGTGCCAGCAGCGTAGAAAGTAGCGGGAGGAAGACCCAGTACTTC.

In nucleotides, the CDR3 is TGTGCCAGCAGAGTTAGACAGGGTAGGGATCCTGAAGCTTTCTTT. It specifies CASRVRQGRDPEAFF. V is TRBV2 and J is TRBJ1-1; 7 positions match TRBD1. Germline V gives CDR1 SNHLY, CDR2 FYNNEI. The CDR3 has 15 residues. V trimming: 6 bases; J trimming: 6 bases; junction bases outside the gene matches: 13. Looking up the rest from reference TRBV2 and TRBJ1-1 gives the full variable domain: EPEVTQTPSHQVTQMGQEVILRCVPISNHLYFYWYRQILGQKVEFLVSFYNNEISEKSEIFDDQFSVERPDGSNFTLKIRSTKLEDSAMYFCASRVRQGRDPEAFFGQGTRLTVV.

V gene TRBV9 combines with J gene TRBJ2-5; 9 positions agree with TRBD2. Losses at the gene ends were 2 bases for V and 2 bases for J; bases not matched to a gene: 13. CDR1 is SGDLS and CDR2 is YYNGEE in the germline V gene. The CDR3 loop spans 18 amino acids. The CDR3 sequence is CASSVDLAGDSIQETQYF. CDR3 DNA: TGTGCCAGCAGCGTTGACTTAGCGGGAGACTCGATTCAAGAGACCCAGTACTTC.

The V gene is TRBV28, the J gene TRBJ2-5, with D perhaps matching TRBD1 (6 bases). The V and J ends lost 4 bases and 0 bases respectively, with 12 bases between them. In germline, CDR1 is MDHEN, CDR2 SYDVKM. The CDR3 has 15 amino acids. The CDR3 bases are TGTGCCAGCAGTTCTTGGACAGTCTACCAAGAGACCCAGTACTTC. It translates to CASSSWTVYQETQYF.